This paragraph reports one T cell receptor (beta chain). This specimen belongs to a study of control samples from healthy donors and cancer patients. Profiling relied on immunoSEQ multiplex PCR, and the TCRdb table lists in-frame clones only, not all of them. The sample holds approximately 160,000 clones; around 95% are singletons and the top ten take approximately 4%. Trimming removed 3 bases from V and 2 bases from J, with 17 bases in between. The CDR3 loop spans 17 amino acids. Germline lookup yields CDR1 MNHEY and CDR2 SVGEGT. The chain is built from TRBV6-2 or TRBV6-3 and TRBJ1-5, with a weak D call TRBD1 (5 bases). The source of this sequence is a woman in her sixties in good health. The sample comprised blood. The CDR3: CASSYTGPWGGNQPQHF. CDR3 nucleotide sequence: TGTGCCAGCAGTTATACTGGGCCTTGGGGGGGCAATCAGCCCCAGCATTTT.